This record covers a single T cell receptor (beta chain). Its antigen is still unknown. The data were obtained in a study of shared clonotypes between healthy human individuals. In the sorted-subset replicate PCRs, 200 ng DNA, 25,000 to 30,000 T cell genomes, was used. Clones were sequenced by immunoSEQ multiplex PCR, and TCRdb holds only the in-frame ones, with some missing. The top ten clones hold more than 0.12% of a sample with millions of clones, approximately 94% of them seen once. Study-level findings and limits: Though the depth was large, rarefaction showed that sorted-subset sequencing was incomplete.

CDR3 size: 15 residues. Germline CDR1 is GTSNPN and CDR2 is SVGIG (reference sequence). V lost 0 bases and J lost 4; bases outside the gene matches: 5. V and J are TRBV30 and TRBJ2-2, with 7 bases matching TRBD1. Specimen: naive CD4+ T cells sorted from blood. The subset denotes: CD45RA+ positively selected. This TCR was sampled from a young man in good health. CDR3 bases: TGTGCCTGGAGTGTAGGGGCAGGGGGCACCGGGGAGCTGTTTTTT. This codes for CAWSVGAGGTGELFF.